The 7 T cell receptor beta chains below all came from one sample that was sequenced in a study of T cells after yellow fever vaccination. TCRdb re-derived calls from the 5' RACE reads in MiXCR, one entry per CDR3 protein. The repertoire holds hundreds of thousands of distinct CDR3 sequences, about 17% seen once, with roughly 17% in the top ten. Sequencing was performed on PBMCs, taken 5 to 6 days after the first yellow fever vaccination. The receptor set was obtained from a man between 18 and 35 years old who received the YFV17D yellow fever vaccine.

CDR3 sequence: CASSLRLAGGYEQYF. The CDR3 bases are TGTGCCAGCAGCCTACGACTAGCGGGGGGCTACGAGCAGTACTTC. V usage is TRBV12-3 or TRBV12-4 and J usage is TRBJ2-7; 13 nucleotides align to TRBD2. This CDR3 is built from 15 residues. Trimming at V came to 6 bases and at J to 3 bases, leaving 5 bases not matched to a gene.

The table lists this clonotype with a few counts. The J gene is TRBJ2-7, the V gene TRBV5-1, with unresolved D. The CDR3 is 13 amino acids. V was clipped by 5 bases and J by 3 bases, with 12 bases between them. Germline-derived CDR1 and CDR2 are SGHRS and YFSETQ. CDR3: CASSKPRFYEQYV. The DNA of the CDR3 is TGCGCCAGCAGTAAACCCCGGTTCTACGAGCAGTACGTC.

The CDR3 region has the DNA TGCGCCAGCAGCACCGGGACCTCGGGAAAACTGTTTTTT. Translated, it gives CASSTGTSGKLFF. The J gene is TRBJ1-4, the V gene TRBV10-1, with D possibly matching TRBD1 (5 bases). V shed 6 bases and J shed 10 bases, with 15 bases lying between them. This CDR3 is built from 13 residues. The germline V gene encodes CDR1 WNHNN and CDR2 SYGVQD (reference sequence).

This chain connects TRBV4-1 to TRBJ1-1; 11 positions agree with TRBD1. CDR1 and CDR2 from the germline V gene are MGHRA and YSYEKL. V dropped 1 base and J dropped 5; count of bases not matched to a gene: 6. This CDR3 has 16 residues. The CDR3 DNA reads TGCGCCAGCAGCCAAGTCCGGACAGGGGGCCGAACTGAAGCTTTCTTT. Translation gives CASSQVRTGGRTEAFF.

V is TRBV27 and J is TRBJ2-7; D is tentatively TRBD1 or TRBD2 (5 bases each). The CDR3 contains 15 residues. Germline lookup yields CDR1 MNHEY and CDR2 SMNVEV (reference sequence). Trimming left V 2 bases short and J 2 bases short, with 13 bases between. CDR3: CASSLVGDAAYEQYV. CDR3 in DNA: TGTGCCAGCAGTTTAGTGGGGGACGCGGCCTACGAGCAGTACGTC.

This clonotype was found a few times. The gene calls are TRBV5-6 and TRBJ2-7; D call uncertain. This CDR3 contains 13 residues. Trimming took off 3 bases at V and 3 bases at J, with 10 bases between the two ends. Germline lookup yields CDR1 SGHDT and CDR2 YYEEEE. The CDR3 spells CASSSLLVYEQYV. The CDR3 DNA sequence: TGTGCCAGCAGCTCCCTGCTAGTCTACGAGCAGTACGTC.

V usage is TRBV29-1 and J usage is TRBJ2-1; 15 bases are a match to TRBD2. V lost 6 bases and J lost 4; bases outside the gene matches: 7. Germline CDR1 SQVTM, CDR2 ANQGSEA. CDR3 length: 16 residues. In nucleotides, the CDR3 is TGCAGCGTCCGGACTAGCGGGGGGGCGGAGTACAATGAGCAGTTCTTC. This translates into CSVRTSGGAEYNEQFF.